A single sample is the source of the 7 T cell receptor beta chains below, sequenced in a study of blood T cell repertoires in COVID-19. Some clones are missing from TCRdb's copy, which holds only in-frame ones; the method was immunoSEQ multiplex PCR. The table records over 150,000 clones, around 85% of them present only once. Sequenced material: peripheral blood. The receptors stem from a man in his fifties with active or convalescent COVID-19.

The J gene is TRBJ2-5, the V gene TRBV2; 12 nucleotides agree with TRBD1. Trimming removed 4 bases from V and 3 bases from J; junction bases left unmatched: 3. This CDR3 comprises 15 residues. Germline V gives CDR1 SNHLY, CDR2 FYNNEI. CDR3 DNA: TGTGCCAGCAGTGTGGGGACAGGGGGCAAAGAGACCCAGTACTTC. Residues: CASSVGTGGKETQYF. Variable domain in full (rest from reference TRBV2 and TRBJ2-5): EPEVTQTPSHQVTQMGQEVILRCVPISNHLYFYWYRQILGQKVEFLVSFYNNEISEKSEIFDDQFSVERPDGSNFTLKIRSTKLEDSAMYFCASSVGTGGKETQYFGPGTRLLVL.

The V gene is TRBV5-6, the J gene TRBJ2-3; 13 bases align to TRBD2. Trimming removed 2 bases from V and 5 bases from J; junction bases left unmatched: 5. The CDR3 is 16 residues long. Germline V CDR1 and CDR2: SGHDT, YYEEEE. The CDR3 reads CASSFGLAGVRDTQYF. As DNA, the CDR3 is TGTGCCAGCAGCTTTGGACTAGCGGGAGTTAGAGATACGCAGTATTTT.

This clone was seen once. The V and J genes are TRBV7-3 and TRBJ2-7; 7 bases align to TRBD2. V was clipped by 2 bases and J by 4 bases; unmatched bases: 5. Germline V gene data show CDR1 as SGHTA and CDR2 as FQGTGA. CDR3 length: 14 amino acids. The chain's CDR3 is CASSLGGREYEQYF. Here the CDR3 DNA reads TGTGCCAGCAGCTTAGGAGGGAGGGAATACGAGCAGTACTTC.

The CDR3 DNA reads as TGTGCCAGCAGCCAAGACACAGGGGCTAATTCACCCCTCCACTTT. Its protein product is CASSQDTGANSPLHF. The chain combines TRBV3-1 (or the pseudogene TRBV3-2) with TRBJ1-6; the match to TRBD1 covers 7 bases. Trimming cost V 0 bases and J 6 bases; bases outside gene matches: 2. Germline V gene lookup returns CDR1 LGHDT and CDR2 YNNKEL (reference sequence). The CDR3 is made up of 15 amino acids.

J is TRBJ2-7 and V is TRBV11-2, with TRBD1 matching over 10 bases. V dropped 5 bases and J dropped 5; count of bases not matched to a gene: 9. Germline assignment: CDR1 SGHAT and CDR2 FQNNGV. The CDR3 length is 15 residues. DNA for the CDR3: TGTGCCAGCAGCCGGACGGGACAGGGGTTCGACGAGCAGTACTTC. As protein: CASSRTGQGFDEQYF.

The J gene is TRBJ2-5, the V gene TRBV3-1 (or the pseudogene TRBV3-2), with 9 bases lining up with TRBD2. Trimming cost V 6 bases and J 2 bases; bases outside gene matches: 7. Germline CDR1 and CDR2: LGHDT and YNNKEL (reference sequence). The CDR3 is 15 amino acids. CDR3 DNA: TGTGCCAGCAGGAAAAGCGGGGGGCCACAAGAGACCCAGTACTTC. It encodes CASRKSGGPQETQYF.

The gene calls are TRBV6-5 and TRBJ1-2, with unresolved D. Germline CDR1 MNHEY, CDR2 SVGAGI. The V end lost 0 bases, the J end lost 2 bases, and 10 bases lay between the germline ends. The CDR3 loop spans 15 amino acids. In DNA, the CDR3 is TGTGCCAGCAGTTACTCCAGGCAGTTGAACTATGGCTACACCTTC. Translated: CASSYSRQLNYGYTF.